This is a list of T cell receptor beta chains from one sample in a study of response to subunit inactivated influenza vaccine. TCRdb called the RT-PCR reads again in MiXCR, with one record for every CDR3 protein. The sample records hundreds of thousands of distinct CDR3 sequences, under 9% being singletons. The sample in question was PBMCs from blood, obtained roughly 24 months after vaccination. Receptors originate from a man in his fifties or sixties who received an inactivated influenza vaccine. The conserved cysteine and the conserved F or W are not part of the CDR3 here. A D gene is named only where the DNA matches it firmly. Expanded clones are given a class, and other clones once, few, many or no size at all.

ASSRNLDWLNEQF NA TRBJ2-1 many TRBV21-1
ASSYVYSNYGYT NA TRBJ1-2 NA TRBV6-5
ASSQGTADYGYT NA TRBJ1-2 few TRBV4-3
ASSQSRLTTEAF NA TRBJ1-1 many TRBV4-3
ASSLITGLAGETQY TRBD2 TRBJ2-5 many TRBV7-8
ASSYPSGSRDEQF TRBD2 TRBJ2-1 few TRBV6-2/TRBV6-3
STRRGANSYEQY TRBD2 TRBJ2-7 NA TRBV29-1
ASSYPGPTGELF NA TRBJ2-2 NA TRBV27
ASSPTSGRPIPHNEQF TRBD2 TRBJ2-1 NA TRBV18
ASSKGPNNEQF NA TRBJ2-1 NA TRBV7-3
ASSALSTSGTSTDTQY TRBD2 TRBJ2-3 NA TRBV6-1
ASGQASNEKLF NA TRBJ1-4 few TRBV6-1
ASSYSLGVKGAF NA TRBJ1-1 few TRBV6-2/TRBV6-3
ASSDFVGSYNEQF NA TRBJ2-1 few TRBV6-4
ASSLVGAGHQPQH NA TRBJ1-5 many TRBV7-2
ASSSGGHYGYT NA TRBJ1-2 NA TRBV7-6
SATTGLDTEAF NA TRBJ1-1 few TRBV20-1
VSRGEISEAF NA TRBJ1-1 NA TRBV11-1
ASSPGTESTGELF NA TRBJ2-2 NA TRBV12-3/TRBV12-4
ASSSMTSRVNEQF NA TRBJ2-1 NA TRBV7-2
ASDRQDPRQETQY NA TRBJ2-5 NA TRBV5-1
ASTKEEVSGGYT NA TRBJ1-2 many TRBV28
ASSQGYQETQY NA TRBJ2-5 many TRBV4-3
ASSPDRVNSPLH TRBD1 TRBJ1-6 few TRBV7-2
ASSSTSGSGTDTQY TRBD2 TRBJ2-3 few TRBV12-3/TRBV12-4
ASSYRPGTGVYEQY TRBD1 TRBJ2-7 few TRBV6-5
SVEFGTGQPQH NA TRBJ1-5 NA TRBV29-1
ASSPFTVFGAEAF NA TRBJ1-1 NA TRBV14
ASPHTGQGSYEQY TRBD1 TRBJ2-7 few TRBV2
ASSLGTAKETQY NA TRBJ2-5 many TRBV5-8
ASITTADTDTQY NA TRBJ2-3 few TRBV27
ASSLGAADTYTEAF NA TRBJ1-1 few TRBV5-1
ACREQGSGSTQY NA TRBJ2-3 NA TRBV6-1
ASSQDWRATNEKLF NA TRBJ1-4 many TRBV4-3
ASSSHGRANTGELF NA TRBJ2-2 few TRBV6-2/TRBV6-3
ATSRDVDTQY NA TRBJ2-3 NA TRBV15
ASSQVEGAAIDYEQY NA TRBJ2-7 NA TRBV4-1
ATSRDGTGTSPLH TRBD1 TRBJ1-6 few TRBV15
ASSLVQGGGNEQF NA TRBJ2-1 NA TRBV5-1
SGRGQETQY NA TRBJ2-5 few TRBV20-1
ASSLYSEGPYEQY NA TRBJ2-7 many TRBV11-3
SVGPRGRGNEQF TRBD1 TRBJ2-1 few TRBV29-1